The 25 T cell receptor beta chains below come from one sample, sequenced in a study of pediatric ulcerative colitis (dated by TCRdb to the late 2010s). Library preparation was by the immunoSEQ multiplex PCR assay. In its TCRdb copy, this immuneACCESS table keeps in-frame sequences only and misses some clones. Where compared with another copy, unresolved V genes explain less than half of these, and the others have no known cause. Across this sample there are roughly 64,000 clones, with roughly nine tenths seen only once. The top ten clones comprise around 3.3% of the sample. Sequenced sample: blood. The receptors originated from a boy aged 5-17 years with severe ulcerative colitis.

V gene TRBV5-4 combines with J gene TRBJ2-7; TRBD2 matches 9 bases. The ends lost 2 bases at V and 4 bases at J; junction bases unmatched: 4. The CDR3 contains 14 residues. Germline CDR1 and CDR2: SGHNT and YYREEE (reference sequence). The CDR3 reads CASSFAGGLYEQYF. DNA of the CDR3: TGTGCCAGCAGCTTTGCGGGAGGGCTTTACGAGCAGTACTTC.

The chain uses TRBV18 and TRBJ2-7; the D is unclear. CDR1 KGHSH and CDR2 LQKENI come from the germline V gene. This CDR3 region has 12 residues. V was pared by 3 bases and J by 6 bases, with 9 bases between. The CDR3 sequence is CASSPGKLEQYF. The CDR3 nucleotides are TGTGCCAGCTCACCCGGTAAGCTCGAGCAGTACTTC.

This clone appeared a single time. The chain employs TRBV28 and TRBJ1-2, with 7 bases aligning to TRBD1. Germline CDR1 is MDHEN and CDR2 is SYDVKM. The CDR3 is 15 residues long. Trimming at V came to 4 bases and at J to 7 bases, leaving 12 bases not matched to a gene. CDR3 loop: CASSWTTRQGPGYTF. The CDR3 DNA reads as TGTGCCAGCAGTTGGACTACCCGACAGGGACCTGGCTACACCTTC.

This sequence joins TRBV9 and TRBJ1-2; 10 bases map to TRBD1. Looked up from germline, CDR1 is SGDLS and CDR2 is YYNGEE. The CDR3 has 16 amino acids. After removal of 1 base from V and 7 bases from J, the junction contained 10 bases not matched to a gene. This CDR3 is CASSVTGQGTGGGYTF. The CDR3 region has the DNA TGTGCCAGCAGCGTAACGGGACAGGGGACAGGAGGTGGCTACACCTTC.

The chain combines TRBV30 with TRBJ2-2, with D perhaps matching TRBD2 (6 bases). Germline-derived CDR1 and CDR2 are GTSNPN and SVGIG (reference sequence). V was clipped by 0 bases and J by 2 bases, with 13 bases between them. The CDR3 sequence is 16 residues long. The chain's CDR3 is CAWSVWDSQNTGELFF. CDR3 bases: TGTGCCTGGAGTGTTTGGGACTCCCAAAACACCGGGGAGCTGTTTTTT.

This chain uses TRBV19 with TRBJ2-4; unclear D gene. This CDR3 contains 14 residues. V was clipped by 5 bases and J by 0 bases, with 8 bases between them. Germline V CDR1 and CDR2: LNHDA, SQIVND (reference sequence). CDR3 nucleotides: TGTGCCAGTAGTGGCCTCATAGCCAAAAACATTCAGTACTTC. Its protein product is CASSGLIAKNIQYF.

The chain employs TRBV6-6 and TRBJ2-7; D is undetermined. V was clipped by 6 bases and J by 5 bases, with 8 bases between them. This CDR3 has 11 amino acids. The germline V gene encodes CDR1 MNHNY and CDR2 SVGAGI (reference sequence). CDR3: CASSLSHEQYF. In DNA form, the CDR3 reads TGTGCCAGCAGCCTCAGCCACGAGCAGTACTTC.

This chain links TRBV2 with TRBJ2-1, with D maybe TRBD1 (6 bases). The length of the CDR3 is 11 residues. Trimming took off 4 bases at V and 8 bases at J, with 6 bases between the two ends. Germline CDR1 is SNHLY and CDR2 is FYNNEI. The CDR3 loop reads CASSGTDEQFF. Here the CDR3 DNA reads TGTGCCAGCAGTGGGACAGATGAGCAGTTCTTC.

The chain employs TRBV7-2 and TRBJ1-3, with D hard to call. The CDR3 consists of 16 residues. The V end was cut by 0 bases, the J end by 0 bases, with 9 bases between. CDR1 SGHTA and CDR2 FQGNSA come from the germline V gene. The CDR3 coding sequence is TGTGCCAGCAGCTTAGCGGCATCCGTCTCTGGAAACACCATATATTTT. Amino acid sequence: CASSLAASVSGNTIYF. Using reference TRBV7-2 and TRBJ1-3 for the parts outside the CDR3, the full variable domain is GAGVSQSPSNKVTEKGKDVELRCDPISGHTALYWYRQSLGQGLEFLIYFQGNSAPDKSGLPSDRFSAERTGGSVSTLTIQRTQQEDSAVYLCASSLAASVSGNTIYFGEGSWLTVV.

This chain links TRBV6-1 with TRBJ1-3; no clear D. V lost 2 bases and J lost 4, with 9 bases in between. Germline loops: CDR1 MNHNS, CDR2 SASEGT. CDR3 length equals 14 residues. The CDR3 region is CASSEPGSGNTIYF. The CDR3, as DNA: TGTGCCAGCAGTGAACCCGGGTCGGGAAACACCATATATTTT.

The chain links TRBV6-6 to TRBJ2-5; weak D call: TRBD1 (5 bases). V lost 4 bases and J 5 bases, leaving 11 bases between the germline ends. Germline-derived CDR1 and CDR2 are MNHNY and SVGAGI (reference sequence). This CDR3 comprises 13 residues. The CDR3 region is CASSSRDPETQYF. In DNA, the CDR3 is TGTGCCAGCAGTTCCAGGGATCCGGAGACCCAGTACTTC.

This chain joins TRBV7-3 and TRBJ2-1; unclear D gene. The germline CDR1 and CDR2 sequences are SGHTA and FQGTGA. The V gene lost 5 bases and the J gene lost 3 bases, with 17 bases spanning the gap. The CDR3 runs to 16 residues. The CDR3, as DNA: TGTGCCAGCAGCCCCCGAGGAGACCCTGACTACAATGAGCAGTTCTTC. This sequence encodes CASSPRGDPDYNEQFF.

This clone was seen a single time. This rearrangement joins TRBV4-1 to TRBJ2-7; D possibly matches TRBD1 or TRBD2 (5 bases each). CDR1 and CDR2 from the germline V gene are MGHRA and YSYEKL. The CDR3 has 15 residues. V was shortened by 5 bases and J by 5 bases, with 19 bases between the two germline ends. DNA for the CDR3: TGCGCCAGCAGCTTCACTCCAGGGACCCTGAACGAGCAGTACTTC. Translation gives CASSFTPGTLNEQYF.

The gene calls are TRBV14 and TRBJ1-2; D call uncertain. The CDR3 sequence is 15 residues long. Germline V gene data show CDR1 as SGHDN and CDR2 as FVKESK. V was pared by 0 bases and J by 4 bases, with 12 bases between. The CDR3 DNA reads TGTGCCAGCAGCCAAGAGAGGAGTCCAGCCTATGGCTACACCTTC. This gives the protein CASSQERSPAYGYTF.

The chain is built from TRBV6-5 and TRBJ2-2, with D unresolved. Germline assignment: CDR1 MNHEY and CDR2 SVGAGI. V gave up 5 bases and J gave up 5 bases, with 6 bases separating them. The CDR3 contains 12 residues. As DNA, the CDR3 is TGTGCCAGCAGTCAACAGACCGGGGAGCTGTTTTTT. The encoded protein is CASSQQTGELFF.

The V gene is TRBV7-9, the J gene TRBJ2-5; possibly TRBD2 for D (6 bases). Germline assignment: CDR1 SEHNR and CDR2 FQNEAQ (reference sequence). V lost 0 bases and J lost 3, with 8 bases in between. The length of the CDR3 is 14 residues. CDR3 loop: CASSLASGEETQYF. The DNA of the CDR3 is TGTGCCAGCAGCTTAGCTAGCGGAGAAGAGACCCAGTACTTC.

This chain joins TRBV15 and TRBJ1-2; 9 bases match TRBD1. The CDR3 runs to 17 residues. The ends lost 4 bases at V and 4 bases at J; junction bases unmatched: 13. Germline lookup yields CDR1 LNHNV and CDR2 YYDKDF (reference sequence). For the CDR3, the DNA is TGTGCCACCAGCACCGGGACGGGACAGGGCGCACTCTATGGCTACACCTTC. It codes for CATSTGTGQGALYGYTF.

This clone was recorded once. CDR3 loop: CASSLGVGLSSTDTQYF. The CDR3 DNA is TGTGCCAGCAGCTTAGGGGTAGGACTGTCTAGCACAGATACGCAGTATTTT. The chain uses TRBV11-2 and TRBJ2-3; D possibly corresponds to TRBD2 (5 bases). The CDR3 spans 17 residues. Germline V gene data show CDR1 as SGHAT and CDR2 as FQNNGV. The ends were cut back, 1 base at V and 0 bases at J, with 14 bases in the middle.

Comment on this clone: The junction departs from the called germline gene at one end, perhaps through a read error. The chain employs TRBV7-2 and TRBJ2-3; D call uncertain. The CDR3 sequence is 12 residues long. The V gene's germline CDR1 is SGHTA and CDR2 FQGNSA. The DNA of the CDR3 is TGTGCCAGCAGCCCCGGTCAGGATAAGCAGTATTTT. The encoded protein is CASSPGQDKQYF.

The chain links TRBV27 to TRBJ2-7; D possibly uses TRBD1 or TRBD2 (5 bases each). The CDR3 sequence is 15 residues long. Germline V gene data show CDR1 as MNHEY and CDR2 as SMNVEV (reference sequence). Trimming left V 4 bases short and J 3 bases short, with 16 bases between. Here the CDR3 reads CASSSPEAGSYEQYF. The CDR3 nucleotides are TGTGCCAGCAGTTCCCCGGAGGCAGGGAGCTACGAGCAGTACTTC.

The rearrangement links TRBV7-9 to TRBJ2-2, with 16 bases fitting TRBD2. The CDR3 extends over 17 amino acids. CDR1 SEHNR and CDR2 FQNEAQ come from the germline V gene (reference sequence). CDR3 nucleotides: TGTGCTTTAGACACGGGACTAGCGGGAGGGTCCACCGGGGAGCTGTTTTTT. Protein sequence: CALDTGLAGGSTGELFF.

The CDR3 bases are TGCGCCAGCAGCTTGGGACAGGCGAACACTGAAGCTTTCTTT. Its protein product is CASSLGQANTEAFF. The rearrangement uses TRBV5-1 and TRBJ1-1; D is perhaps TRBD1 (6 bases). Trimming took 0 bases from V and 1 from J, leaving 7 bases between them. There are 14 residues in the CDR3. Germline V gene data show CDR1 as SGHRS and CDR2 as YFSETQ.

The chain recombines TRBV27 with TRBJ2-1; 8 bases line up with TRBD2. The CDR3 covers 16 residues. Germline-derived CDR1 and CDR2 are MNHEY and SMNVEV (reference sequence). With 6 bases clipped from V and 6 bases from J, the junction kept 13 bases outside the gene matches. The CDR3 loop is CASSPYASGFSNEQFF. CDR3 nucleotide sequence: TGTGCCAGCAGCCCGTACGCTAGCGGGTTCTCCAATGAGCAGTTCTTC.

The CDR3 sequence is CASGTSGYGTIYF. The CDR3 DNA follows: TGTGCCAGCGGAACCAGTGGGTACGGCACCATATATTTT. The V and J genes are TRBV6-5 and TRBJ1-3; D gene unclear. The CDR3 extends over 13 amino acids. From germline, CDR1 is MNHEY and CDR2 SVGAGI. The ends were cut back, 8 bases at V and 9 bases at J, with 17 bases in the middle.

The gene calls are TRBV6-5 and TRBJ2-5; TRBD2 matches at 7 bases. There are 14 residues in the CDR3. J lost 4 bases, V lost 6 bases, and 8 bases had no gene match. Germline V gives CDR1 MNHEY, CDR2 SVGAGI. CDR3 DNA sequence: TGTGCCAGCAGGACCACTAGCGTTGCAGAGACCCAGTACTTC. Encoded protein: CASRTTSVAETQYF.